This is a list of T cell receptor beta chains from one sample in a study of Graves' ophthalmopathy and Graves' hyperthyroidism. TCRdb used MiXCR to reprocess the multiplex PCR reads, holding one entry per CDR3 protein. The sample contains around 590,000 distinct CDR3 sequences, 35% to 45% of which appear only once. Sequenced input: peripheral blood or thyroid tissue (not recorded which). The origin of the receptors is an adult man with Graves' hyperthyroidism. The conserved cysteine and the conserved F or W are not part of the CDR3 here.

>14|TRBJ2-5|TRBV6-1
ASSERVVSRGETQY
>14|TRBJ1-1|TRBV5-6
ASSRGVGPQNTEAF
>17|TRBJ2-7|TRBV7-9
ASSRGLGLAGEAPYEQY
>13|TRBJ2-7|TRBV5-1
ASSLAVTGGYEQY
>13|TRBJ1-1|TRBV10-3
AISESREMNTEAF
>10|TRBJ2-2|TRBV6-5
ASRPLTGELF
>15|TRBJ1-2|TRBV25-1
ASSASGTGISVYGYT
>14|TRBJ1-1|TRBV10-3
AISESGGGSKGEAF
>13|TRBJ2-2|TRBV10-3
AIRTGTGFTGELF
>13|TRBJ2-7|TRBV11-2
ASSRRGGPRYEQY
>9|NA|TRBV20-1
SADGYNEQF
>13|TRBJ1-1|TRBV19
ASSNKAGGGTEAF
>11|TRBJ2-7|TRBV6-6
ASSYLASHEQY
>10|TRBJ2-5|TRBV28
ASSEGRGTQY
>11|TRBJ1-1|TRBV12-3/TRBV12-4
ASTPEGSARAF
>8|TRBJ2-5|TRBV20-1
SAVRGTQY
>15|TRBJ2-2|TRBV7-7
ASSTFSGTSVTGELF
>10|TRBJ1-1|TRBV29-1
SVKRRNTEAF
>10|TRBJ2-2|TRBV7-7
ARTVSTGELF
>13|TRBJ2-7|TRBV4-2
ASSQEVSGGNEQY
>14|TRBJ2-3|TRBV11-1
ASSLRIGNRADTQY
>15|TRBJ2-4|TRBV5-1
ASSVVPGQERGNIQY
>12|TRBJ1-5|TRBV20-1
SARAGSRNQPQH
>12|TRBJ1-1|TRBV12-3/TRBV12-4
ASSLRETNTEAF
>13|TRBJ2-5|TRBV6-5
ASSYLDRVGETQY
>11|TRBJ2-2|TRBV7-8
ASLGAGTGELF
>14|TRBJ1-1|TRBV6-5
ASSYVHGQLNTEAF
>11|TRBJ2-2|TRBV25-1
ASSPSGSGELF
>14|TRBJ2-7|TRBV6-5
ASSYLLAGQTYEQY
>13|TRBJ2-7|TRBV5-1
ASSAAGQPDYEQY
>12|TRBJ1-6|TRBV30
AWRETGSFSPLH
>13|TRBJ2-3|TRBV5-4
ASSLAGGQSDTQY
>13|TRBJ1-1|TRBV10-3
AISEREIMNTEAF
>13|TRBJ2-1|TRBV5-1
ASSWTSGGYNEQF
>13|TRBJ2-2|TRBV6-6
ASSYDHANTGELF
>16|TRBJ2-6|TRBV5-1
AINHRGQGASGANVLT
>11|TRBJ2-5|TRBV6-5
ASRLRVQETQY
>9|TRBJ1-1|TRBV7-9
ASSSGQGVF
>13|TRBJ2-5|TRBV11-2
ASSPEWTSQETQY
>14|TRBJ1-6|TRBV7-9
ASSLESLGLNSPLH
>15|TRBJ2-7|TRBV7-2
ASSRGLGLAGDYEQY
>12|TRBJ1-5|TRBV7-9
ASSLGGVRQPQH